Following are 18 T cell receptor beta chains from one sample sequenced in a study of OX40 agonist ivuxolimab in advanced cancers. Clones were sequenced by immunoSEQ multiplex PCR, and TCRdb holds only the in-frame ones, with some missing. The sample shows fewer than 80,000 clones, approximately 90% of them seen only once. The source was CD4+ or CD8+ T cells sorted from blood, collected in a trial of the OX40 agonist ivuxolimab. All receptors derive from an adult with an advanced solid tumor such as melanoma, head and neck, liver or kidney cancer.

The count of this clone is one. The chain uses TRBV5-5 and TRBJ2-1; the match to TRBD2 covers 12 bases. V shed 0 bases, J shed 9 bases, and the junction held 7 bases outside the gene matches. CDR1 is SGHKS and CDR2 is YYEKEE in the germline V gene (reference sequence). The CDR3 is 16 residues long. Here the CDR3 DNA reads TGTGCCAGCAGCTTGGGGACTAGCGGGGCCGCGGGTGAGCAGTTCTTC. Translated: CASSLGTSGAAGEQFF.

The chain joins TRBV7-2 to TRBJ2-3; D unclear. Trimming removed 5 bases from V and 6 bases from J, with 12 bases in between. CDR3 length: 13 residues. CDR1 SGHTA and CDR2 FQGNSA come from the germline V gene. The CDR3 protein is CASSPALWDTQYF. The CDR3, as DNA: TGTGCCAGCAGCCCCGCTCTCTGGGATACGCAGTATTTT.

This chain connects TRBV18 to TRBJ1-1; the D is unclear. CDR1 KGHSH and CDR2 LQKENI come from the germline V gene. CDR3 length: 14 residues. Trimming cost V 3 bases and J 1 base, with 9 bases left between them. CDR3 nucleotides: TGTGCCAGCTCACCTGGACGAGAGAACACTGAAGCTTTCTTT. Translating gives CASSPGRENTEAFF.

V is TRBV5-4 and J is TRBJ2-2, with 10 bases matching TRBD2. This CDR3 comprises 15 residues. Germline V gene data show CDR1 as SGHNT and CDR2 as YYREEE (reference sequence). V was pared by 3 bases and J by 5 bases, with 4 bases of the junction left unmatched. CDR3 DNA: TGTGCCAGCAGCTCAAGCGGGAGGGTTACCGGGGAGCTGTTTTTT. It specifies CASSSSGRVTGELFF.

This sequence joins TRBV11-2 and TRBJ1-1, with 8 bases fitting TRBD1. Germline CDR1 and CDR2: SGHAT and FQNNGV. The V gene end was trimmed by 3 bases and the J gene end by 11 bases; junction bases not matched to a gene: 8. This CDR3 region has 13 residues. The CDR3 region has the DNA TGTGCCAGCAGCTTGTCCAGGGGGCCTTTGGCTTTCTTT. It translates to CASSLSRGPLAFF.

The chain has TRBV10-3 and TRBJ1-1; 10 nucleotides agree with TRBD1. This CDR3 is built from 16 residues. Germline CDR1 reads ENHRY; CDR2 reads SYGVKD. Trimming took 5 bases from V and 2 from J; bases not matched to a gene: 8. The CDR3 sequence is CAISPRDRGRNTEAFF. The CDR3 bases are TGTGCCATCAGTCCCCGGGACAGGGGCCGAAACACTGAAGCTTTCTTT.

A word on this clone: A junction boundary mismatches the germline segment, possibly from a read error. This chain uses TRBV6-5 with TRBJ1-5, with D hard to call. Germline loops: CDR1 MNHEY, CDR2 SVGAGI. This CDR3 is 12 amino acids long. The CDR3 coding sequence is TGTGCCATCAGTGGTCCCAATCAGCCCCAGCATTTT. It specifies CAISGPNQPQHF.

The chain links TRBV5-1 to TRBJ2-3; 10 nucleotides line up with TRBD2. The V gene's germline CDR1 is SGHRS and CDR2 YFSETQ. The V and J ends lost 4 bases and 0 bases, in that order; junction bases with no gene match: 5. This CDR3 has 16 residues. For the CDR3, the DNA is TGCGCCAGCAGCCTCCTGACTAGCGGGAGCACAGATACGCAGTATTTT. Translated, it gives CASSLLTSGSTDTQYF.

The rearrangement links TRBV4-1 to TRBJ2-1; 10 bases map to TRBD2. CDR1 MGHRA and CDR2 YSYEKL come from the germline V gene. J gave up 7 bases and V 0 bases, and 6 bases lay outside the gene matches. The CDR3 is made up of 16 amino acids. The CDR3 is CASSQDSSGRGNEQFF. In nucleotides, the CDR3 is TGCGCCAGCAGCCAAGATTCTAGCGGGAGAGGAAATGAGCAGTTCTTC.

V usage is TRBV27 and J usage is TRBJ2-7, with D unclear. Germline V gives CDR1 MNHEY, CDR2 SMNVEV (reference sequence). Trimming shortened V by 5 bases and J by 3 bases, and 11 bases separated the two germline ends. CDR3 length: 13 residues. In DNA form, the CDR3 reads TGTGCCAGCAGTCGCTCCCTTTACTACGAGCAGTACTTC. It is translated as CASSRSLYYEQYF.

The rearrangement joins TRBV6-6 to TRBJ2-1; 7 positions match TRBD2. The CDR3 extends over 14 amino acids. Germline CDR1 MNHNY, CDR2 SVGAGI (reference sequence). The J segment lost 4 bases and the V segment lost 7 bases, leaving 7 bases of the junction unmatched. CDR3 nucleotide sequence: TGTGCCAGCACCCTGACTAGCAGTTACAATGAGCAGTTCTTC. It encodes CASTLTSSYNEQFF.

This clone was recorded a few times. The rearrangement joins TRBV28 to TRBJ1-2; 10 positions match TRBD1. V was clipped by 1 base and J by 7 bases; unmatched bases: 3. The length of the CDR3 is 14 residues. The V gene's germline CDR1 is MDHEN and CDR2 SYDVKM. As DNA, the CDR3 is TGTGCCAGCAGTTTATCCGACAGGGGGCTTGGCTACACCTTC. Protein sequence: CASSLSDRGLGYTF.

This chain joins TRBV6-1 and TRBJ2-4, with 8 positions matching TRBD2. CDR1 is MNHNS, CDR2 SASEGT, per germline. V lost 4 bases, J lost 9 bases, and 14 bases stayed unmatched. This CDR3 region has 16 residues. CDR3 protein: CASSAISGEGHGIQYF. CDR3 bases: TGTGCCAGCAGTGCAATTAGCGGGGAGGGTCACGGCATTCAGTACTTC.

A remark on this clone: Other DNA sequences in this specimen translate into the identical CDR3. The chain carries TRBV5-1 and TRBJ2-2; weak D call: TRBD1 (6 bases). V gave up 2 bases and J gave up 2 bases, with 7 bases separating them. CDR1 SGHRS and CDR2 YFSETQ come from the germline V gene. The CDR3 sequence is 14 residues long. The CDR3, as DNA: TGCGCCAGCAGCTTAGGGGGTAACACCGGGGAGCTGTTTTTT. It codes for CASSLGGNTGELFF.

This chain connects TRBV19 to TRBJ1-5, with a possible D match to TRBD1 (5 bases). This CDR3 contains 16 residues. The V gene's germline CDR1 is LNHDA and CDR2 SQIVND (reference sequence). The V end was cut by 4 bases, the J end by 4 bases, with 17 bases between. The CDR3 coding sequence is TGTGCCAGTAGTACGTCGGACACTCTAGGGAATCAGCCCCAGCATTTT. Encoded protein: CASSTSDTLGNQPQHF.

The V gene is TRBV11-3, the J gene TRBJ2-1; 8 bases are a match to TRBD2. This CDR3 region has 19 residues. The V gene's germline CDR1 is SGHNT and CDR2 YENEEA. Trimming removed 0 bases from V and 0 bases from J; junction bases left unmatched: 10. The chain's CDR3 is CASSLEQSGSGISYNEQFF. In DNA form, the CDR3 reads TGTGCCAGCAGCTTAGAGCAAAGTGGTAGCGGGATCTCCTACAATGAGCAGTTCTTC.

The CDR3 is CASSPTADTQYF. The CDR3 DNA reads as TGTGCCAGCAGTCCCACGGCAGATACGCAGTATTTT. The V gene is TRBV6-5, the J gene TRBJ2-3; no clear D. The CDR3 contains 12 residues. CDR1 and CDR2 (germline): MNHEY, SVGAGI. The V gene lost 5 bases and the J gene lost 4 bases, with 7 bases spanning the gap.

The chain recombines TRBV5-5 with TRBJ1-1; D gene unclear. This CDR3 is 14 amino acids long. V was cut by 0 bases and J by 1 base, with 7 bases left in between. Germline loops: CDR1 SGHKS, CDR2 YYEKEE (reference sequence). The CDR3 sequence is CASSLGAANTEAFF. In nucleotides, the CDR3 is TGTGCCAGCAGCTTGGGAGCCGCGAACACTGAAGCTTTCTTT.